This entry lists 23 T cell receptor beta chains sequenced from one sample in a study of multiple sclerosis patients with progressive multifocal leukoencephalopathy. Stated time point: 12 to 13 months of natalizumab therapy. Clones were sequenced by immunoSEQ multiplex PCR, and TCRdb holds only the in-frame ones, with some missing. The sample carries some 28,000 clones, around 90% recorded once. This material consisted of PBMCs, taken from a patient treated with natalizumab. These receptors all come from a human donor with multiple sclerosis.

This chain links TRBV7-2 with TRBJ2-3; D ambiguous. Germline V CDR1 and CDR2: SGHTA, FQGNSA. The V gene lost 5 bases and the J gene lost 2 bases, with 11 bases spanning the gap. CDR3 size: 14 residues. The CDR3 DNA follows: TGTGCCAGCAGCAGGGCACTATACACAGATACGCAGTATTTT. Translation gives CASSRALYTDTQYF.

This rearrangement joins TRBV27 to TRBJ1-1; TRBD1 aligns across 8 bases. Trimming cost V 8 bases and J 10 bases; bases outside gene matches: 15. CDR3 size: 14 residues. Per germline, CDR1 MNHEY and CDR2 SMNVEV (reference sequence). The DNA of the CDR3 is TGTGCCAGCTGCGACAGGGGTCTCGGGGTTGTAGCTTTCTTT. Protein sequence: CASCDRGLGVVAFF.

The chain uses TRBV5-6 and TRBJ2-1; D uncertain. The V gene lost 0 bases and the J gene lost 11 bases, with 18 bases spanning the gap. CDR1 is SGHDT, CDR2 YYEEEE, per germline. CDR3 length: 15 amino acids. The CDR3 spells CASSLDPTAESKQFF. Here the CDR3 DNA reads TGTGCCAGCAGCTTGGATCCGACGGCGGAGTCGAAGCAGTTCTTC. The variable domain in full, with the rest retrieved from reference TRBV5-6 and TRBJ2-1, is DAGVTQSPTHLIKTRGQQVTLRCSPKSGHDTVSWYQQALGQGPQFIFQYYEEEERQRGNFPDRFSGHQFPNYSSELNVNALLLGDSALYLCASSLDPTAESKQFFGPGTRLTVL.

This chain uses TRBV7-2 with TRBJ2-5, with D unresolved. The end of the DNA fits TRBJ2-7 better, so the J call may be wrong. Germline values: CDR1 SGHTA, CDR2 FQGNSA. The CDR3 spans 13 residues. CDR3 sequence reads: CASSSQVSHEQYF. The CDR3 DNA is TGTGCCAGCAGCTCCCAAGTCAGCCACGAGCAGTACTTC.

The chain joins TRBV19 to TRBJ1-4; D remains unclear. The germline V gene encodes CDR1 LNHDA and CDR2 SQIVND (reference sequence). V dropped 4 bases and J dropped 3 bases, with 12 bases sitting between them. This CDR3 comprises 15 residues. In nucleotides, the CDR3 is TGTGCCAGTAGTAGGCCGGAGGCGGCTAATGAAAAACTGTTTTTT. It encodes CASSRPEAANEKLFF.

In this sample, this clone turned up a few times. The chain is built from TRBV6-5 and TRBJ2-7; D not certain. V was cut by 6 bases and J by 0 bases, with 12 bases left in between. Germline V gene data show CDR1 as MNHEY and CDR2 as SVGAGI. The CDR3 length is 14 residues. CDR3 sequence: CASRPWTGSYEQYF. CDR3 coding DNA: TGTGCCAGCAGACCCTGGACGGGCTCCTACGAGCAGTACTTC.

The V call is TRBV6-6, the J call TRBJ1-1; D remains ambiguous. The CDR3 is 16 residues long. V lost 2 bases and J lost 0, with 13 bases in between. Germline V lookup: CDR1 MNHNY, CDR2 SVGAGI (reference sequence). The CDR3 region has the DNA TGTGCCAGCAGTTACCCGACGGGCCCAATGAACACTGAAGCTTTCTTT. Protein: CASSYPTGPMNTEAFF.

The chain combines TRBV6-6 with TRBJ1-4; 12 bases fit TRBD1. This CDR3 contains 13 residues. CDR1 is MNHNY, CDR2 SVGAGI, per germline (reference sequence). The V and J ends lost 10 bases and 7 bases, in that order; junction bases with no gene match: 4. The CDR3 loop reads CATGTGGVEKLFF. The CDR3 DNA is TGTGCCACCGGGACAGGGGGCGTTGAAAAACTGTTTTTT.

Written as DNA, the CDR3 is TGCGCCAGCAGCACACTACCCCCTCGACAGGGTGGGTTCTACAATGAGCAGTTCTTC. It codes for CASSTLPPRQGGFYNEQFF. The V gene is TRBV5-1, the J gene TRBJ2-1; 7 bases match TRBD1. The V segment lost 4 bases and the J segment 3 bases; nucleotides outside the gene matches: 19. The CDR3 contains 19 residues. The germline V gene has CDR1 SGHRS and CDR2 YFSETQ.

The chain is built from TRBV4-1 and TRBJ2-7; D possibly corresponds to TRBD2 (5 bases). The CDR3 has 16 amino acids. Germline-derived CDR1 and CDR2 are MGHRA and YSYEKL. The V gene lost 0 bases and the J gene lost 4 bases, with 16 bases spanning the gap. In DNA, the CDR3 is TGCGCCAGCAGCCAAGAGGTGGCAGCAACTAGTTACGAGCAGTACTTC. This gives the protein CASSQEVAATSYEQYF.

This chain joins TRBV9 and TRBJ1-2; no clear D. V lost 4 bases, J lost 4 bases, and 11 bases lay in between. The V gene's germline CDR1 is SGDLS and CDR2 YYNGEE. CDR3 length: 13 residues. The CDR3 loop reads CASSPTAGYGYTF. The CDR3 DNA reads TGTGCCAGCAGCCCCACGGCAGGCTATGGCTACACCTTC.

In its sample, this clone was seen once. One end of the junction varies from germline; a read error may be responsible. The rearrangement links TRBV15 to TRBJ2-7; D unresolved. Germline V gene lookup returns CDR1 LNHNV and CDR2 YYDKDF (reference sequence). The CDR3 covers 13 residues. CDR3 nucleotides: TGTGCCGCCAGCAGAGCGACCGCCTACGAGCAGTACTTC. Amino acids: CAASRATAYEQYF.

This clone occurred once. The DNA for the CDR3 is TGTGCCAGCAGTTTTAATTGGGGGGGGCGCACTGAAGCTTTCTTT. It specifies CASSFNWGGRTEAFF. This chain uses TRBV28 with TRBJ1-1; a weak D match, TRBD1 (6 bases). Germline V gives CDR1 MDHEN, CDR2 SYDVKM. V dropped 3 bases and J dropped 4 bases, with 15 bases sitting between them. The CDR3 extends over 15 amino acids.

The chain combines TRBV10-3 with TRBJ2-5; 9 bases map to TRBD1. Germline loops: CDR1 ENHRY, CDR2 SYGVKD. Losses at the gene ends were 6 bases for V and 5 bases for J; bases not matched to a gene: 10. The CDR3 contains 15 residues. Written as DNA, the CDR3 is TGTGCCATCAGCGGGACAGGGTCGGTGGGGGAGACCCAGTACTTC. Protein product: CAISGTGSVGETQYF.

The chain carries TRBV2 and TRBJ1-5; D is possibly TRBD1 (6 bases). V lost 4 bases to trimming and J lost 3 bases, with 10 bases between them. The CDR3 covers 14 residues. The germline gives CDR1 SNHLY, CDR2 FYNNEI. CDR3 nucleotide sequence: TGTGCCAGCAGTGGACAGGTTCCCAATCAGCCCCAGCATTTT. This sequence encodes CASSGQVPNQPQHF.

This clone was recorded a few times. The V gene is TRBV5-1, the J gene TRBJ1-4; TRBD1 might be the D (6 bases). The V and J ends lost 0 bases and 8 bases respectively, with 14 bases between them. This CDR3 comprises 15 residues. Germline CDR1 and CDR2: SGHRS and YFSETQ. This CDR3 reads CASSLAAGAGEKLFF. CDR3 sequence (DNA): TGCGCCAGCAGCTTGGCGGCGGGGGCGGGAGAAAAACTGTTTTTT.

The chain employs TRBV6-6 and TRBJ2-7; no reliable D call. The ends were cut back, 1 base at V and 7 bases at J, with 11 bases in the middle. The CDR3 extends over 13 amino acids. Per germline, CDR1 MNHNY and CDR2 SVGAGI (reference sequence). The CDR3 spells CASSYFKGQEQYF. The DNA for the CDR3 is TGTGCCAGCAGTTACTTTAAAGGCCAGGAGCAGTACTTC.

This chain connects TRBV30 to TRBJ2-7; 8 bases are shared with TRBD2. Germline lookup yields CDR1 GTSNPN and CDR2 SVGIG (reference sequence). The CDR3 covers 12 residues. V lost 5 bases, J lost 5 bases, and 5 bases stayed unmatched. CDR3 in amino acids: CAWARGAHEQYF. The CDR3 DNA is TGTGCCTGGGCGCGGGGGGCGCACGAGCAGTACTTC. The whole variable domain, filled in from reference TRBV30 and TRBJ2-7, reads SQTIHQWPATLVQPVGSPLSLECTVEGTSNPNLYWYRQAAGRGLQLLFYSVGIGQISSEVPQNLSASRPQDRQFILSSKKLLLSDSGFYLCAWARGAHEQYFGPGTRLTVT.

The chain combines TRBV11-3 with TRBJ2-1, with TRBD2 identical over 12 bases. CDR1 and CDR2 (germline): SGHNT, YENEEA. This CDR3 comprises 15 residues. J was trimmed by 12 bases and V by 5 bases; bases with no gene match: 11. The DNA of the CDR3 is TGTGCCAGCAGCCCGGGACTAGCGGGCGCGGAGACGCAGTTCTTC. As protein: CASSPGLAGAETQFF.

V is TRBV7-3 and J is TRBJ2-1, with D perhaps given as TRBD1 or TRBD2 (5 bases each). The length of the CDR3 is 15 residues. CDR1 SGHTA and CDR2 FQGTGA come from the germline V gene. Trimming shortened V by 1 base and J by 8 bases, and 15 bases separated the two germline ends. The CDR3 coding sequence is TGTGCCAGCAGCTTAATGGAATTGGGACCATATGAGCAGTTCTTC. This codes for CASSLMELGPYEQFF.

This clone came up a few times. This sequence joins TRBV10-3 and TRBJ1-1, with D possibly being TRBD1 (5 bases). The V gene's germline CDR1 is ENHRY and CDR2 SYGVKD. CDR3 length: 13 residues. V lost 3 bases, J lost 1 base, and 6 bases lay in between. The CDR3 nucleotides are TGTGCCATCAGTGAAACAGGGAACACTGAAGCTTTCTTT. Translating it yields CAISETGNTEAFF.

The chain carries TRBV9 and TRBJ2-1, with TRBD2 matching 15 bases. Losses at the gene ends were 3 bases for V and 5 bases for J; bases not matched to a gene: 3. Germline-derived CDR1 and CDR2 are SGDLS and YYNGEE. CDR3 size: 16 residues. DNA for the CDR3: TGTGCCAGCAGCGCAGGGACTAGCGGGGGGAACAATGAGCAGTTCTTC. Translation gives CASSAGTSGGNNEQFF.

The chain carries TRBV7-8 and TRBJ1-2, with D unclear. CDR1 is SGHVS, CDR2 FQNEAQ, per germline. Trimming took off 1 base at V and 0 bases at J, with 6 bases between the two ends. This CDR3 is built from 14 residues. The CDR3: CASSLDGANYGYTF. CDR3 in DNA: TGTGCCAGCAGCTTAGACGGCGCTAACTATGGCTACACCTTC.